These 25 T cell receptor beta chains originate from one sample sequenced in a study of T-cell memory formation after mild COVID-19. Each CDR3 protein gets one entry after TCRdb re-called the 5' RACE reads with MiXCR. The sample has about 180,000 distinct CDR3 sequences; about a fifth are singletons. Specimen: PBMCs or a T cell subset sorted from them (not recorded which). The receptors shown here come from a man aged 18 to 29 who had mild COVID-19 (a few samples of this study predate the infection). Cell type and time point are not known.

This chain uses TRBV11-2 with TRBJ2-1; no clear D gene. Trimming removed 3 bases from V and 12 bases from J, with 18 bases in between. The CDR3 has 14 residues. Per germline, CDR1 SGHAT and CDR2 FQNNGV. The CDR3 sequence is CASSFGFSAPGQFF. The CDR3 region has the DNA TGTGCCAGCAGCTTTGGTTTCTCTGCGCCCGGGCAGTTCTTC.

The gene calls are TRBV7-9 and TRBJ2-1, with 15 positions matching TRBD2. The CDR3 totals 18 residues. The junction had 12 bases not matched to a gene; V was cut back by 5 bases and J by 7 bases. Germline values: CDR1 SEHNR, CDR2 FQNEAQ (reference sequence). This chain's CDR3 is CASSPGLAGGPRQNEQFF. CDR3 coding DNA: TGTGCCAGCAGCCCGGGACTAGCGGGGGGCCCGAGACAAAATGAGCAGTTCTTC.

About this clonotype itself: A read error may account for a junction end that differs from germline. The V and J genes are TRBV7-3 and TRBJ2-1, with D uncertain. The CDR3 runs 15 residues. CDR1 is SGHTA, CDR2 FQGTGA, per germline. This CDR3 is CAISVSGYSYNEQFF. The CDR3 DNA is TGTGCCATCAGCGTATCAGGTTACTCCTACAATGAGCAGTTCTTC.

The chain combines TRBV27 with TRBJ1-3; the D is unclear. The germline V gene has CDR1 MNHEY and CDR2 SMNVEV (reference sequence). This CDR3 spans 18 amino acids. V lost 0 bases, J lost 4 bases, and 19 bases lay in between. The CDR3 reads CASSLSGRFTLRGNTIYF. In DNA, the CDR3 is TGTGCCAGCAGTTTATCGGGCAGGTTCACTCTTCGCGGAAACACCATATATTTT.

This chain links TRBV5-6 with TRBJ2-4; D may correspond to TRBD1 or TRBD2 (5 bases each). From germline, CDR1 is SGHDT and CDR2 YYEEEE. The CDR3 loop spans 14 amino acids. Trimming took off 7 bases at V and 5 bases at J, with 16 bases between the two ends. The CDR3 DNA reads as TGTGCCAGCGTCCGCCGGGACGGAGAAAACATTCAGTACTTC. Translated: CASVRRDGENIQYF.

There are a few counts of this clonotype. The V call is TRBV28, the J call TRBJ1-4, with D unclear. Deletions cut 5 bases from V and 0 bases from J, with 10 bases between. The CDR3 spans 15 residues. The germline CDR1 and CDR2 sequences are MDHEN and SYDVKM. CDR3 nucleotides: TGTGCCAGCAGTCCTATTAGAGCAACTAATGAAAAACTGTTTTTT. Translation gives CASSPIRATNEKLFF.

The rearrangement uses TRBV20-1 and TRBJ2-7; TRBD1 aligns across 7 bases. This CDR3 comprises 13 residues. The germline gives CDR1 DFQATT, CDR2 SNEGSKA (reference sequence). Trimming took 4 bases from V and 3 from J; bases not matched to a gene: 6. The CDR3 loop reads CSAKAPGGYEQYF. The DNA of the CDR3 is TGCAGTGCTAAAGCGCCAGGGGGCTACGAGCAGTACTTC.

With regard to this clonotype: One base away lies a much larger clone, so this may be a sequencing read error. The CDR3 nucleotides are TGTGCCAGCAGCCTACGGTCCGGACTGACGGCGCAGTACTTC. This translates into CASSLRSGLTAQYF. This sequence joins TRBV6-2 or TRBV6-3 and TRBJ2-7; maybe TRBD2 (5 bases). This CDR3 comprises 14 residues. In germline, CDR1 is MNHEY, CDR2 SVGEGT. Trimming left V 6 bases short and J 9 bases short, with 21 bases between.

This clonotype was picked up a small number of times. This chain links TRBV29-1 with TRBJ2-7; 10 nucleotides agree with TRBD1. The germline gives CDR1 SQVTM, CDR2 ANQGSEA. The trim removed 4 bases at V and 3 bases at J, leaving 6 bases unmatched. This CDR3 region has 14 residues. This CDR3 reads CSVVVGTGVYEQYF. DNA of the CDR3: TGCAGCGTTGTAGTCGGGACAGGGGTCTACGAGCAGTACTTC.

This clonotype has ten or more counts. This rearrangement joins TRBV7-2 to TRBJ2-5, with 10 bases lining up with TRBD1. V lost 4 bases to trimming and J lost 12 bases; unmatched junction nucleotides: 11. Germline V lookup: CDR1 SGHTA, CDR2 FQGNSA. The CDR3 extends over 14 amino acids. DNA for the CDR3: TGTGCCAGCAGCTCCACGGGACAGGGGTCGTTTGAGTACTTC. It codes for CASSSTGQGSFEYF.

This sequence joins TRBV12-3 or TRBV12-4 and TRBJ2-4; D may be TRBD2 (5 bases). V lost 5 bases, J lost 6 bases, and 8 bases lay in between. The CDR3 contains 12 residues. The CDR3 nucleotides read TGTGCCAGCAGTGCGGACTCAAACATTCAGTACTTC. This translates into CASSADSNIQYF.

The rearrangement links TRBV29-1 to TRBJ1-4; 9 bases map to TRBD1. Trimming took 4 bases from V and 5 from J; bases not matched to a gene: 5. The CDR3 totals 14 residues. Germline assignment: CDR1 SQVTM and CDR2 ANQGSEA. The chain's CDR3 is CSVGLGTGNEKLFF. The CDR3 region has the DNA TGCAGCGTTGGGTTGGGGACAGGGAATGAAAAACTGTTTTTT.

This sequence joins TRBV7-2 and TRBJ2-3, with TRBD1 as a possible D gene (5 bases). The CDR3 sequence is 14 residues long. CDR1 SGHTA and CDR2 FQGNSA come from the germline V gene. V lost 7 bases and J 4 bases, leaving 15 bases between the germline ends. CDR3 loop: CASTPRVLPDTQYF. CDR3 bases: TGTGCCAGCACCCCCAGGGTCCTTCCAGATACGCAGTATTTT.

The chain carries TRBV2 and TRBJ2-7, with a weak D call TRBD1 (5 bases). The CDR3 covers 14 residues. V was clipped by 7 bases and J by 6 bases, with 19 bases between them. The V gene's germline CDR1 is SNHLY and CDR2 FYNNEI. CDR3 sequence reads: CASNPPPQGREQYV. DNA for the CDR3: TGTGCCAGCAATCCCCCGCCTCAGGGTCGCGAGCAGTACGTC.

The chain uses TRBV18 and TRBJ1-5; TRBD1 aligns across 8 bases. This CDR3 is 15 amino acids long. Germline V gives CDR1 KGHSH, CDR2 LQKENI. V dropped 3 bases and J dropped 5; count of bases not matched to a gene: 6. CDR3 coding DNA: TGTGCCAGCTCACCCCAGGGGGCGCGGGATCAGCCCCAGCATTTT. Protein: CASSPQGARDQPQHF.

The rearrangement links TRBV7-2 to TRBJ1-4; D not certain. The CDR3 length is 12 residues. V gave up 4 bases and J gave up 11 bases, with 11 bases separating them. Germline lookup yields CDR1 SGHTA and CDR2 FQGNSA. The CDR3 region is CASSSPSGKLFF. For the CDR3, the DNA is TGTGCCAGCAGCTCCCCATCCGGGAAACTGTTTTTT.

The rearrangement joins TRBV7-2 to TRBJ2-2; TRBD1 agrees at 10 bases. Germline assignment: CDR1 SGHTA and CDR2 FQGNSA. The CDR3 length is 14 residues. The junction had 9 bases not matched to a gene; V was cut back by 10 bases and J by 7 bases. CDR3 sequence reads: CATTRQGANGELFF. As DNA, the CDR3 is TGTGCCACCACTCGACAGGGGGCGAACGGGGAGCTGTTTTTT.

The gene calls are TRBV6-5 and TRBJ2-7; D gene ambiguous. V shed 0 bases and J shed 4 bases, with 7 bases lying between them. Per germline, CDR1 MNHEY and CDR2 SVGAGI. This CDR3 region has 13 residues. This CDR3 reads CASSYSYGYEQYV. CDR3 DNA: TGTGCCAGCAGTTACTCGTATGGTTACGAGCAGTACGTC.

The V and J genes are TRBV2 and TRBJ1-2; 9 positions match TRBD1. V was clipped by 7 bases and J by 6 bases; unmatched bases: 9. Germline V CDR1 and CDR2: SNHLY, FYNNEI. This CDR3 comprises 14 residues. The DNA for the CDR3 is TGTGCCAGCACGATACCGGGACAGGGTCATGGCTACACCTTC. It is translated as CASTIPGQGHGYTF. Full variable domain (remainder filled in from reference TRBV2 and TRBJ1-2): EPEVTQTPSHQVTQMGQEVILRCVPISNHLYFYWYRQILGQKVEFLVSFYNNEISEKSEIFDDQFSVERPDGSNFTLKIRSTKLEDSAMYFCASTIPGQGHGYTFGSGTRLTVV.

This clonotype was found a few times. The gene calls are TRBV5-1 and TRBJ2-7, with D possibly being TRBD1 (6 bases). Germline loops: CDR1 SGHRS, CDR2 YFSETQ. The CDR3 spans 14 residues. V was cut by 0 bases and J by 6 bases, with 13 bases left in between. The CDR3 here is CASSLALGAGEQYF. The CDR3 DNA reads TGCGCCAGCAGCTTGGCTCTGGGGGCGGGCGAGCAGTACTTC.

The CDR3 is CASSLSLGGDFF. The CDR3 DNA sequence: TGTGCCAGCAGTTTATCCCTGGGTGGGGATTTCTTT. The V gene is TRBV28, the J gene TRBJ1-1; no firm D call. The CDR3 covers 12 residues. Trimming took off 1 base at V and 13 bases at J, with 13 bases between the two ends. CDR1 is MDHEN, CDR2 SYDVKM, per germline. Full variable domain (remainder filled in from reference TRBV28 and TRBJ1-1): DVKVTQSSRYLVKRTGEKVFLECVQDMDHENMFWYRQDPGLGLRLIYFSYDVKMKEKGDIPEGYSVSREKKERFSLILESASTNQTSMYLCASSLSLGGDFFGQGTRLTVV.

This clonotype was found a few times. The V and J genes are TRBV10-3 and TRBJ2-5, with TRBD1 matching 7 bases. Germline CDR1 ENHRY, CDR2 SYGVKD. Unmatched junction bases numbered 6, after V lost 0 bases and J lost 5 bases. This CDR3 contains 15 residues. CDR3 bases: TGTGCCATCAGTGAGTCGACAGGGTCGGGTGAGACCCAGTACTTC. Residues: CAISESTGSGETQYF.

The chain joins TRBV10-1 to TRBJ2-3, with TRBD1 matching over 9 bases. V gave up 5 bases and J gave up 1 base; unmatched junction bases: 7. The CDR3 runs 16 residues. CDR1 WNHNN and CDR2 SYGVQD come from the germline V gene (reference sequence). The CDR3 protein is CASSNQRTGGTDTQYF. The CDR3, as DNA: TGCGCCAGCAGTAACCAAAGGACAGGGGGCACAGATACGCAGTATTTT.

Only a few counts were recorded for this clonotype. The DNA for the CDR3 is TGTGCCAGCAGCTTGGATGGTTGGGACCGCCAAGAAGCTTTCTTT. Translated: CASSLDGWDRQEAFF. This sequence joins TRBV5-4 and TRBJ1-1; a weak D match, TRBD1 (5 bases). CDR1 is SGHNT and CDR2 is YYREEE in the germline V gene (reference sequence). The CDR3 sequence is 15 residues long. With 0 bases removed from V and 8 bases from J, the gap between germline ends came to 17 bases.

V usage is TRBV21-1 and J usage is TRBJ2-7; TRBD1 is the table's D call, not checked against the DNA. TRBV21-1 is described as a pseudogene. The CDR3 is 16 amino acids. In DNA, the CDR3 is TGTGCCAGCAGTTACAAGACAGGGGAGGACGGTTACGAGCAGTACTTC. Encoded protein: CASSYKTGEDGYEQYF.